The 10 T cell receptor beta chains listed next were all sequenced from one sample in a study of CD8 T cells in Susac syndrome. RNA amounts of about 0.45 to 1 ug underwent reverse transcription with random hexamers. TCRdb used MiXCR to reprocess the immunoSEQ multiplex PCR reads, holding one entry per CDR3 protein. The sample has approximately 140,000 distinct CDR3 sequences, over 75% seen once; the top ten hold 0.5% to 0.65%. Input material: CD8+ T cells from PBMCs. The receptor source for this set is a human donor with multiple sclerosis.

This clonotype appeared a few times. CDR3 loop: CASTVQDYGYTF. DNA for the CDR3: TGTGCCAGCACCGTCCAGGACTATGGCTACACCTTC. The chain employs TRBV6-1 and TRBJ1-2; D is uncertain. Germline CDR1 is MNHNS and CDR2 is SASEGT. The CDR3 is 12 residues long. Trimming shortened V by 7 bases and J by 3 bases, and 9 bases separated the two germline ends.

This clonotype was seen a few times. V is TRBV29-1 and J is TRBJ2-1, with D possibly TRBD1 on 5 matching bases. Germline CDR1 reads SQVTM; CDR2 reads ANQGSEA. The V and J ends lost 0 bases and 10 bases respectively, with 10 bases between them. This CDR3 comprises 12 residues. CDR3 loop: CSVEDNRLEQFF. The CDR3 DNA reads TGCAGCGTTGAAGATAACAGGCTAGAGCAGTTCTTC.

The chain links TRBV11-2 to TRBJ1-6; D is unresolved. The V and J ends lost 5 bases and 8 bases respectively, with 10 bases between them. The germline CDR1 and CDR2 sequences are SGHAT and FQNNGV. This CDR3 spans 13 amino acids. The CDR3 bases are TGTGCCAGCAGCCTGAGCCGAGATTCACCCCTCCACTTT. Translation: CASSLSRDSPLHF.

The sample holds a few counts of this clonotype. The rearrangement uses TRBV5-6 and TRBJ1-1; D remains ambiguous. Germline-derived CDR1 and CDR2 are SGHDT and YYEEEE. Deletions cut 2 bases from V and 4 bases from J, with 9 bases between. The CDR3 loop spans 13 amino acids. DNA of the CDR3: TGTGCCAGCAGCTTTCCAGAGGCCACTGAAGCTTTCTTT. It encodes CASSFPEATEAFF.

The genes are TRBV7-3 and TRBJ1-2, with a tentative D call TRBD1 (6 bases). This CDR3 is built from 15 residues. CDR1 and CDR2 (germline): SGHTA, FQGTGA. V was clipped by 5 bases and J by 2 bases, with 15 bases between them. In DNA, the CDR3 is TGTGCCAGCAGCCCCGGGGTGGGGGCGAACTATGGCTACACCTTC. It specifies CASSPGVGANYGYTF.

The chain is built from TRBV12-3 or TRBV12-4 and TRBJ1-2; TRBD1 is a possible D gene (5 bases). Trimming shortened V by 3 bases and J by 5 bases, and 13 bases separated the two germline ends. This CDR3 region has 14 residues. Here the CDR3 DNA reads TGTGCCAGCAGTTTCTCCGGGGACCTTTATGGCTACACCTTC. Amino acids: CASSFSGDLYGYTF.

CDR3 sequence reads: CASSDYDRVGDQPQHF. The CDR3 DNA reads as TGTGCCAGCAGTGATTACGACAGGGTGGGAGATCAGCCCCAGCATTTT. This rearrangement joins TRBV6-1 to TRBJ1-5, with 7 bases fitting TRBD1. The CDR3 covers 16 residues. Germline-derived CDR1 and CDR2 are MNHNS and SASEGT. J lost 5 bases, V lost 3 bases, and 10 bases had no gene match.

The chain uses TRBV19 and TRBJ1-1; no clear D. Germline-derived CDR1 and CDR2 are LNHDA and SQIVND (reference sequence). V lost 3 bases, J lost 2 bases, and 4 bases lay in between. CDR3 length: 12 residues. This CDR3 is CASSMDNTEAFF. CDR3 nucleotides: TGTGCCAGTAGTATGGATAACACTGAAGCTTTCTTT.

This chain connects TRBV28 to TRBJ1-5; D gene ambiguous. CDR1 and CDR2 (germline): MDHEN, SYDVKM. V dropped 6 bases and J dropped 2 bases, with 11 bases sitting between them. The CDR3 consists of 14 residues. CDR3 DNA sequence: TGTGCCAGCAGACCCCCCTTTGGCAATCAGCCCCAGCATTTT. Its translation: CASRPPFGNQPQHF.

CDR3 sequence: CASSVGTGTEAFF. As DNA, the CDR3 is TGTGCCAGCAGCGTAGGGACGGGCACTGAAGCTTTCTTT. The V and J genes are TRBV11-2 and TRBJ1-1; D may be TRBD1 (5 bases). The CDR3 loop spans 13 amino acids. Germline V gene lookup returns CDR1 SGHAT and CDR2 FQNNGV. V lost 5 bases to trimming and J lost 4 bases, with 11 bases between them. The complete variable domain, with remaining parts taken from reference TRBV11-2 and TRBJ1-1, reads EAGVAQSPRYKIIEKRQSVAFWCNPISGHATLYWYQQILGQGPKLLIQFQNNGVVDDSQLPKDRFSAERLKGVDSTLKIQPAKLEDSAVYLCASSVGTGTEAFFGQGTRLTVV.